These 5 T cell receptor beta chains came from one sample sequenced in a study of blood T cells in healthy people across ages. A J-beta primer mix and a sample-barcoded 5' primer were used in a second PCR of about 7 to 12 cycles. A single record per CDR3 protein comes from TCRdb applying MiXCR to the 5' RACE reads. The repertoire holds nearly 800,000 distinct CDR3 sequences, with around 25% as singletons. These data were also reused for a study on T cells of mothers and their children.

Sequencing was performed on blood. Receptors originate from a boy younger than 18 in good health.

The V call is TRBV6-2 or TRBV6-3, the J call TRBJ2-7; D unresolved. Germline-derived CDR1 and CDR2 are MNHEY and SVGEGT. V was clipped by 2 bases and J by 4 bases, with 6 bases between them. The CDR3 is made up of 12 amino acids. The CDR3 region is CASSYGPYEQYF. CDR3 in DNA: TGTGCCAGCAGTTACGGACCGTACGAGCAGTACTTC.

In its sample, this clonotype was seen once. This sequence joins TRBV6-5 and TRBJ1-1; possible D gene TRBD1, 5 bases. Germline V gene sequence: CDR1 MNHEY, CDR2 SVGAGI. V shed 6 bases and J shed 9 bases, with 17 bases lying between them. The length of the CDR3 is 13 residues. This chain's CDR3 is CASSLRGGGKAFF. The CDR3 DNA is TGTGCCAGCAGCCTCCGTGGGGGGGGAAAAGCTTTCTTT.

J is TRBJ2-5 and V is TRBV29-1, with D possibly called TRBD1 or TRBD2 (5 bases each). CDR1 SQVTM and CDR2 ANQGSEA come from the germline V gene. Trimming removed 3 bases from V and 4 bases from J, with 9 bases in between. The CDR3 is made up of 12 amino acids. For the CDR3, the DNA is TGCAGCGTTGACACGGGGCGAGAGACCCAGTACTTC. It yields the protein CSVDTGRETQYF.

V is TRBV10-3 and J is TRBJ2-1; 10 bases line up with TRBD1. Per the germline V gene, CDR1 is ENHRY and CDR2 is SYGVKD. The CDR3 has 16 amino acids. The junction had 5 bases not matched to a gene; V was cut back by 2 bases and J by 4 bases. The CDR3 DNA reads as TGTGCCATCAGTGAGGATTTGGGACAGGGGTACAATGAGCAGTTCTTC. This encodes CAISEDLGQGYNEQFF.

There are a few counts of this clonotype. J is TRBJ1-2 and V is TRBV29-1; D gene ambiguous. The V end lost 4 bases, the J end lost 1 base, and 13 bases lay between the germline ends. This CDR3 spans 14 amino acids. The germline V gene encodes CDR1 SQVTM and CDR2 ANQGSEA. This chain's CDR3 is CSVVSGRGNYGYTF. DNA for the CDR3: TGCAGCGTTGTCTCCGGCCGCGGTAACTATGGCTACACCTTC. The full variable domain, its missing parts supplied by reference TRBV29-1 and TRBJ1-2, is SAVISQKPSRDICQRGTSLTIQCQVDSQVTMMFWYRQQPGQSLTLIATANQGSEATYESGFVIDKFPISRPNLTFSTLTVSNMSPEDSSIYLCSVVSGRGNYGYTFGSGTRLTVV.